This TCR beta chain was obtained from a study of blood T cell repertoires in COVID-19. Study overall: Acute-phase and convalescent COVID-19 samples originated in the United States, Italy and Spain.

Germline values: CDR1 SGHRS, CDR2 YFSETQ. The trim removed 7 bases at V and 1 base at J, leaving 3 bases unmatched. The length of the CDR3 is 13 residues. The Seattle site enrolled patients during active infection and followed them longitudinally. Original processing notes: Reference gene primer amplification gave estimated nucleated cell counts. Method: immunoSEQ multiplex PCR; TCRdb's copy keeps in-frame clones and lacks some. V and J calls and clone size are as listed in that table; D and trimming were resolved from the DNA. Among 250,000 to 400,000 clones listed, around 90% were seen once. The J gene is TRBJ2-7, the V gene TRBV5-1; 9 bases map to TRBD2. Sequencing was carried out using peripheral blood. The TCR sequence derives from a woman in her 30s with COVID-19, enrolled during active disease. CDR3: CASGLAPSYEQYF. CDR3 DNA sequence: TGCGCCAGCGGACTAGCGCCTTCCTACGAGCAGTACTTC. The full variable domain, completed using reference TRBV5-1 and TRBJ2-7, is KAGVTQTPRYLIKTRGQQVTLSCSPISGHRSVSWYQQTPGQGLQFLFEYFSETQRNKGNFPGRFSGRQFSNSRSEMNVSTLELGDSALYLCASGLAPSYEQYFGPGTRLTVT.